The next 11 T cell receptor beta chains were all read from a single sample in a study of T cells after yellow fever vaccination. TCRdb re-called the 5' RACE reads with MiXCR, one entry per CDR3 protein. This table has under 600,000 distinct CDR3 sequences, roughly 13% appearing once. Specimen: PBMCs, collected on the day of the yellow fever booster vaccination. The source of these receptors is a man aged 30-40 years who received the YFV17D yellow fever vaccine.

This rearrangement joins TRBV4-3 to TRBJ2-3; 14 bases are shared with TRBD2. With 3 bases clipped from V and 2 bases from J, the junction kept 7 bases outside the gene matches. There are 18 residues in the CDR3. CDR1 is LGHNA and CDR2 is YSLEER in the germline V gene. The CDR3 nucleotides read TGCGCCAGCAGCCAGACCGGACTAGCGGGAGGATACACAGATACGCAGTATTTT. Amino acid sequence: CASSQTGLAGGYTDTQYF.

This sequence joins TRBV14 and TRBJ2-7, with D possibly matching TRBD2 (5 bases). V was trimmed by 2 bases and J by 3 bases, leaving 8 bases between them. Germline values: CDR1 SGHDN, CDR2 FVKESK. The CDR3 has 13 amino acids. The CDR3 loop reads CASSQPGSYEQYF. The CDR3 DNA sequence: TGTGCCAGCAGCCAACCGGGAAGCTACGAGCAGTACTTC.

The chain's CDR3 is CASSLARGLAVQFF. CDR3 nucleotide sequence: TGTGCCAGCAGCTTGGCTCGGGGCCTAGCGGTGCAGTTCTTC. The chain uses TRBV5-8 and TRBJ2-1; 7 nucleotides match TRBD2. The CDR3 consists of 14 residues. CDR1 and CDR2 (germline): SGHTS, YDEGEE. Trimming cost V 0 bases and J 12 bases; bases outside gene matches: 9.

This clonotype was found a few times. This sequence joins TRBV7-9 and TRBJ2-1, with TRBD1 identical over 10 bases. Germline-derived CDR1 and CDR2 are SEHNR and FQNEAQ (reference sequence). The CDR3 runs to 12 residues. The ends lost 8 bases at V and 13 bases at J; junction bases unmatched: 8. The CDR3 spells CASSWDRGIQFF. For the CDR3, the DNA is TGTGCCAGCTCCTGGGACAGGGGTATCCAGTTCTTC.

The CDR3 sequence: CASSQELIAVAKNIQYF. The CDR3 nucleotides read TGTGCCAGCAGCCAAGAATTGATAGCGGTAGCCAAAAACATTCAGTACTTC. The chain uses TRBV3-1 and TRBJ2-4, with D perhaps TRBD2 (6 bases). The CDR3 is 17 residues long. Germline V lookup: CDR1 LGHDT, CDR2 YNNKEL (reference sequence). Trimming shortened V by 0 bases and J by 0 bases, and 12 bases separated the two germline ends.

This clonotype was counted a few times. J is TRBJ2-7 and V is TRBV30, with D possibly TRBD2 on 6 matching bases. Germline-derived CDR1 and CDR2 are GTSNPN and SVGIG (reference sequence). The ends were cut back, 0 bases at V and 3 bases at J, with 12 bases in the middle. The CDR3 is made up of 14 amino acids. As DNA, the CDR3 is TGTGCCTGGAGTGTACCGGCGGGGAACTACGAGCAGTACTTC. This codes for CAWSVPAGNYEQYF.

This clonotype has more than one count but fewer than ten. The V gene is TRBV6-6, the J gene TRBJ2-7; unclear D gene. V lost 5 bases to trimming and J lost 5 bases, with 4 bases between them. From germline, CDR1 is MNHNY and CDR2 SVGAGI (reference sequence). The CDR3 extends over 10 amino acids. The chain's CDR3 is CASSHHEQYF. In nucleotides, the CDR3 is TGTGCCAGCAGTCACCACGAGCAGTACTTC.

The J gene is TRBJ2-5, the V gene TRBV29-1; 8 nucleotides line up with TRBD2. Germline CDR1 SQVTM, CDR2 ANQGSEA. The CDR3 covers 13 residues. Trimming took 4 bases from V and 5 from J; bases not matched to a gene: 6. The CDR3 nucleotides are TGCAGCGTTGTCAGGACTAGCAGTGAGACCCAGTACTTC. Amino acids: CSVVRTSSETQYF. The variable domain in full, completed from reference TRBV29-1 and TRBJ2-5, reads SAVISQKPSRDICQRGTSLTIQCQVDSQVTMMFWYRQQPGQSLTLIATANQGSEATYESGFVIDKFPISRPNLTFSTLTVSNMSPEDSSIYLCSVVRTSSETQYFGPGTRLLVL.

The chain is built from TRBV9 and TRBJ2-5; 9 bases match TRBD2. Trimming cost V 4 bases and J 5 bases; bases outside gene matches: 9. CDR1 and CDR2 from the germline V gene are SGDLS and YYNGEE. This CDR3 has 15 residues. The CDR3 DNA sequence: TGTGCCAGCAGCCCCCGCAGTAGCGGGAGTGAGACCCAGTACTTC. Translation gives CASSPRSSGSETQYF.

In this sample, this clonotype turned up a few times. The V call is TRBV15, the J call TRBJ2-2, with 12 bases aligning to TRBD2. This CDR3 contains 17 residues. Germline lookup yields CDR1 LNHNV and CDR2 YYDKDF (reference sequence). Trimming at V came to 0 bases and at J to 7 bases, leaving 6 bases not matched to a gene. In DNA form, the CDR3 reads TGTGCCACCAGCAGAGAGCTAGCGGGAGGGCCTCACGGGGAGCTGTTTTTT. This codes for CATSRELAGGPHGELFF.

V usage is TRBV9 and J usage is TRBJ2-1, with 10 bases aligning to TRBD2. The CDR3 is 17 residues long. Germline assignment: CDR1 SGDLS and CDR2 YYNGEE. Trimming cost V 0 bases and J 0 bases; bases outside gene matches: 3. The CDR3 reads CASSVVPSGSSYNEQFF. The CDR3 bases are TGTGCCAGCAGCGTAGTTCCTAGCGGGAGCTCCTACAATGAGCAGTTCTTC.